Sequencing of this TCR beta chain was carried out in a study of memory CD4+ T cells and cytomegalovirus serostatus. Sequencing was performed with immunoSEQ multiplex PCR; in TCRdb, only in-frame clones are kept and a portion is missing. The sample carries approximately 49,000 clones, 60% to 85% recorded once. Single viable CD3+CD4+CD8-CD45RO+ cells were sorted as the memory CD4+ T cells. Positive selection with CD4 microbeads enriched total CD4+ T cells. The length of the CDR3 is 15 residues. V lost 0 bases, J lost 3 bases, and 12 bases lay in between. The germline V gene encodes CDR1 MGHRA and CDR2 YSYEKL.

The chain joins TRBV4-1 to TRBJ2-7; D possibly corresponds to TRBD2 (6 bases). Sequencing used memory CD4+ T cells from blood. The TCR sequence derives from an adult in good health and CMV-seronegative. The CDR3 DNA reads TGCGCCAGCAGCCAAGAACGTAACGGGGGCTACGAGCAGTACTTC. Its protein is CASSQERNGGYEQYF.